The 14 T cell receptor beta chains in this list originate from one sample, sequenced in a study of T cell responses to AZD1222 COVID-19 vaccine (dated by TCRdb to 2020 to 2022). The receptor library was made with the immunoSEQ multiplex PCR assay. In its TCRdb copy, this immuneACCESS table keeps in-frame sequences only and misses some clones. Where compared with another copy, unresolved V genes explain less than half of these, and the others have no known cause. In this sample the table shows 130,000 or so clones, about nine tenths of which occur a single time. The ten biggest clones cover 6.9% of the sample. This specimen's time point label, per the study, means: baseline before first vaccination. Sample: peripheral blood, taken on day 0 of AZD1222 vaccination. The receptors were sampled from an adult in good health.

The rearrangement links TRBV20-1 to TRBJ1-2; no definite D call. The CDR3 has 16 amino acids. Germline lookup yields CDR1 DFQATT and CDR2 SNEGSKA (reference sequence). Trimming removed 3 bases from V and 0 bases from J, with 17 bases in between. CDR3 nucleotides: TGCAGTGCTAGTGCTAACGGTATTGGGGCTAACTATGGCTACACCTTC. This codes for CSASANGIGANYGYTF.

The V and J genes are TRBV19 and TRBJ2-1; 9 positions match TRBD1. After removal of 6 bases from V and 4 bases from J, the junction contained 4 bases not matched to a gene. The CDR3 runs to 14 residues. The germline CDR1 and CDR2 sequences are LNHDA and SQIVND (reference sequence). CDR3 nucleotides: TGTGCCAGTAGCACCGGGACAGGGTACAATGAGCAGTTCTTC. It codes for CASSTGTGYNEQFF.

A single count supports this clone. The chain is built from TRBV11-2 and TRBJ1-2; 7 bases are a match to TRBD1. V was pared by 0 bases and J by 5 bases, with 6 bases of the junction left unmatched. Germline CDR1 reads SGHAT; CDR2 reads FQNNGV. This CDR3 has 15 residues. As DNA, the CDR3 is TGTGCCAGCAGCTTAGATCTCCGGGACAGATATGGCTACACCTTC. Translating gives CASSLDLRDRYGYTF.

The gene calls are TRBV29-1 and TRBJ2-3; D uncertain. The CDR3 is 13 amino acids. Trimming cost V 7 bases and J 7 bases, with 18 bases left between them. The germline gives CDR1 SQVTM, CDR2 ANQGSEA. CDR3 DNA: TGCAGCGCCGACGGTCAGATGAGCAATACGCAGTATTTT. It is translated as CSADGQMSNTQYF.

Only a few counts were recorded for this clone. V is TRBV6-1 and J is TRBJ2-2, with D perhaps being TRBD1 or TRBD2 (7 bases each). From germline, CDR1 is MNHNS and CDR2 SASEGT. CDR3 length: 17 residues. V lost 1 base and J lost 5, with 17 bases in between. CDR3 DNA sequence: TGTGCCAGCAGTGAAGTGTGGAACAGGGGAGGGACCGGGGAGCTGTTTTTT. Residues: CASSEVWNRGGTGELFF.

The CDR3 sequence: CSVEGGGGLSYNEQFF. The DNA of the CDR3 is TGCAGCGTTGAAGGAGGGGGAGGTTTATCCTACAATGAGCAGTTCTTC. The V and J genes are TRBV29-1 and TRBJ2-1, with D perhaps assigned TRBD1 or TRBD2 (6 bases each). The germline V gene encodes CDR1 SQVTM and CDR2 ANQGSEA. Between the trimmed V and J ends, which lost 1 base and 1 base, there was a span of 14 bases. This CDR3 region has 16 residues.

The V gene is TRBV28, the J gene TRBJ2-7; either TRBD1 or TRBD2 may fit D (6 bases each). The CDR3 covers 14 residues. The germline gives CDR1 MDHEN, CDR2 SYDVKM. The V gene lost 7 bases and the J gene lost 9 bases, with 22 bases spanning the gap. CDR3 nucleotide sequence: TGTGCCAGCACACTCTTCCCGTTGGGGGGCTGGCAGTACTTC. As protein: CASTLFPLGGWQYF.

The chain recombines TRBV6-6 with TRBJ1-5; 9 bases are a match to TRBD1. This CDR3 spans 14 amino acids. Germline V gene lookup returns CDR1 MNHNY and CDR2 SVGAGI (reference sequence). Trimming cost V 5 bases and J 7 bases; bases outside gene matches: 6. DNA of the CDR3: TGTGCCAGCAGTGGGCAGGGACAGGGACAGCCCCAGCATTTT. This gives the protein CASSGQGQGQPQHF.

J is TRBJ2-7 and V is TRBV10-3; D is ambiguous. Trimming removed 10 bases from V and 3 bases from J, with 13 bases in between. CDR3 length: 12 residues. The germline V gene encodes CDR1 ENHRY and CDR2 SYGVKD. The chain's CDR3 is CATTSLSYEQYF. Here the CDR3 DNA reads TGTGCCACCACCTCCCTTAGCTACGAGCAGTACTTC.

V and J are TRBV2 and TRBJ1-1; no definite D call. The CDR3 consists of 15 residues. Trimming stripped 6 bases from V and 0 bases from J, with 14 bases between. CDR1 is SNHLY, CDR2 FYNNEI, per germline. The CDR3 DNA follows: TGTGCCAGCAGCCAGAGGACCGTCCTGAACACTGAAGCTTTCTTT. The encoded protein is CASSQRTVLNTEAFF.

This chain uses TRBV5-4 with TRBJ2-7, with D tentatively TRBD1 (6 bases). V was cut by 4 bases and J by 3 bases, with 17 bases left in between. The CDR3 has 15 residues. Germline V gene data show CDR1 as SGHNT and CDR2 as YYREEE (reference sequence). CDR3 loop: CASSQRRGGSYEQYF. The CDR3 DNA follows: TGTGCCAGCAGCCAACGCAGGGGTGGGAGCTACGAGCAGTACTTC.

This clone occurred once. This chain connects TRBV5-1 to TRBJ2-3; TRBD1 agrees at 9 bases. Germline CDR1 and CDR2: SGHRS and YFSETQ. V shed 0 bases, J shed 2 bases, and the junction held 1 base outside the gene matches. This CDR3 has 15 residues. In DNA form, the CDR3 reads TGCGCCAGCAGCTTGGGGGACAGGGACACAGATACGCAGTATTTT. This codes for CASSLGDRDTDTQYF. Using reference TRBV5-1 and TRBJ2-3 for the parts outside the CDR3, the full variable domain is KAGVTQTPRYLIKTRGQQVTLSCSPISGHRSVSWYQQTPGQGLQFLFEYFSETQRNKGNFPGRFSGRQFSNSRSEMNVSTLELGDSALYLCASSLGDRDTDTQYFGPGTRLTVL.

The genes are TRBV4-3 and TRBJ1-2; D possibly corresponds to TRBD1 (5 bases). The CDR3 has 13 amino acids. Trimming took off 4 bases at V and 8 bases at J, with 14 bases between the two ends. Germline V lookup: CDR1 LGHNA, CDR2 YSLEER. The CDR3 spells CASSPLGGVGYTF. The CDR3 nucleotides read TGCGCCAGCAGCCCGCTTGGGGGGGTAGGCTACACCTTC.

CDR3 protein: CATSAVEGGHPPDTQYF. The CDR3 region has the DNA TGTGCCACCAGTGCTGTCGAGGGGGGCCATCCTCCGGATACGCAGTATTTT. The chain couples TRBV24-1 to TRBJ2-3, with D perhaps matching TRBD1 or TRBD2 (6 bases each). The V and J ends lost 5 bases and 6 bases respectively, with 23 bases between them. CDR3 length equals 17 residues. Germline-derived CDR1 and CDR2 are KGHDR and SFDVKD.